These 27 T cell receptor beta chains came from one sample sequenced in a study of T cell repertoires in cytomegalovirus infection. Each CDR3 protein gets one entry after TCRdb re-called the reads with MiXCR. The sample holds over 90,000 distinct CDR3 sequences, 16% seen once. Sequenced input: PBMCs. The receptors derive from a human donor in good health (CMV status not recorded). Some clones in this sample may be carry-over from other donors' samples.

The CDR3 region has the DNA TGCGCCAGCAGCCAAGTCCAGCGGGGTGGCGAGACCCAGTACTTC. Protein: CASSQVQRGGETQYF. The V gene is TRBV4-1, the J gene TRBJ2-5; TRBD2 matches at 7 bases. Trimming took 1 base from V and 5 from J; bases not matched to a gene: 7. This CDR3 has 15 residues. From germline, CDR1 is MGHRA and CDR2 YSYEKL.

This clonotype showed up many times. This sequence joins TRBV5-8 and TRBJ1-2, with TRBD1 identical over 7 bases. The CDR3 is 15 residues long. Unmatched junction bases numbered 10, after V lost 4 bases and J lost 4 bases. CDR1 and CDR2 from the germline V gene are SGHTS and YDEGEE. The CDR3 sequence is CASSPSTGTVYGYTF. The CDR3 nucleotides are TGTGCCAGCAGCCCATCGACCGGGACAGTCTATGGCTACACCTTC. Complete variable domain (other parts from reference TRBV5-8 and TRBJ1-2): EAGVTQSPTHLIKTRGQQATLRCSPISGHTSVYWYQQALGLGLQFLLWYDEGEERNRGNFPPRFSGRQFPNYSSELNVNALELEDSALYLCASSPSTGTVYGYTFGSGTRLTVV.

The chain combines TRBV5-1 with TRBJ2-7; possible D gene TRBD1, 5 bases. There are 15 residues in the CDR3. Germline lookup yields CDR1 SGHRS and CDR2 YFSETQ. V lost 0 bases to trimming and J lost 0 bases, with 10 bases between them. The CDR3 reads CASSLVQAHSYEQYF. CDR3 DNA: TGCGCCAGCAGCTTGGTACAGGCCCACTCCTACGAGCAGTACTTC.

With respect to this clonotype: The junction does not match germline at one end; this may be a read error. The chain has TRBV5-4 and TRBJ2-1, with a possible D match to TRBD2 (6 bases). Germline lookup yields CDR1 SGHNT and CDR2 YYREEE (reference sequence). The CDR3 length is 15 residues. CDR3 sequence: CDSSPSGGSYNEQFF. DNA for the CDR3: TGTGACAGCAGCCCCTCCGGGGGCTCCTACAATGAGCAGTTCTTC.

The chain couples TRBV5-8 to TRBJ1-2; the D gene is possibly TRBD1 (5 bases). CDR3 length equals 13 residues. V was clipped by 2 bases and J by 6 bases, with 11 bases between them. CDR1 and CDR2 (germline): SGHTS, YDEGEE. The CDR3: CASSFKGIHGYTF. The CDR3 DNA reads as TGTGCCAGCAGCTTTAAGGGGATCCATGGCTACACCTTC.

This chain connects TRBV20-1 to TRBJ2-3; 9 bases align to TRBD2. Trimming at V came to 6 bases and at J to 5 bases, leaving 9 bases not matched to a gene. Germline lookup yields CDR1 DFQATT and CDR2 SNEGSKA (reference sequence). The CDR3 loop spans 14 amino acids. CDR3 sequence reads: CSAHGTSSLDTQYF. Written as DNA, the CDR3 is TGCAGTGCCCATGGGACTAGCTCCCTAGATACGCAGTATTTT.

The V call is TRBV6-1, the J call TRBJ2-1; 9 bases line up with TRBD2. The CDR3 consists of 16 residues. Germline CDR1 and CDR2: MNHNS and SASEGT. The V and J ends lost 7 bases and 4 bases, in that order; junction bases with no gene match: 11. The CDR3, as DNA: TGTGCCAGCACAAAAGGCTTCAGCGGGGGGTACAATGAGCAGTTCTTC. Protein product: CASTKGFSGGYNEQFF.

The CDR3 reads CASSLPALPLGEAFF. In nucleotides, the CDR3 is TGTGCCAGCAGCTTACCCGCTCTGCCTCTTGGGGAAGCTTTCTTT. J is TRBJ1-1 and V is TRBV7-8; the D is unclear. CDR1 is SGHVS and CDR2 is FQNEAQ in the germline V gene. Deletions cut 2 bases from V and 8 bases from J, with 18 bases between. This CDR3 comprises 15 residues.

This clonotype was seen repeatedly, ten times or more. V and J are TRBV10-3 and TRBJ2-1; D gene unclear. The germline V and J ends were trimmed by 6 bases and 1 base, with 16 bases remaining between them. The CDR3 contains 16 residues. The germline V gene has CDR1 ENHRY and CDR2 SYGVKD. CDR3: CAISEVKGGSYNEQFF. The CDR3 bases are TGTGCCATCAGCGAGGTGAAGGGCGGATCCTACAATGAGCAGTTCTTC.

The chain is built from TRBV7-3 and TRBJ2-2; the D is unclear. The CDR3 spans 16 residues. Trimming removed 4 bases at V and 7 bases at J, with 19 bases between. Germline CDR1 SGHTA, CDR2 FQGTGA. DNA of the CDR3: TGTGCCAGCAGCTCAACTGGGTCACTGCGCGGCGGGGAGCTGTTTTTT. Translated, it gives CASSSTGSLRGGELFF.

The J gene is TRBJ2-3, the V gene TRBV5-4; 8 nucleotides match TRBD2. In germline, CDR1 is SGHNT, CDR2 YYREEE (reference sequence). V lost 5 bases to trimming and J lost 2 bases; unmatched junction nucleotides: 7. The CDR3 consists of 15 residues. The chain's CDR3 is CASRSAGGPTDTQYF. CDR3 DNA: TGTGCCAGCAGATCCGCGGGGGGACCCACAGATACGCAGTATTTT.

In its sample, this clonotype was seen many times. V gene TRBV6-5 combines with J gene TRBJ2-7; 7 nucleotides line up with TRBD1. J was trimmed by 3 bases and V by 2 bases; bases with no gene match: 7. The CDR3 length is 15 residues. CDR1 and CDR2 from the germline V gene are MNHEY and SVGAGI. CDR3 sequence (DNA): TGTGCCAGCAGTTACCGGGACAGACCCGACTACGAGCAGTACTTC. The encoded protein is CASSYRDRPDYEQYF.

This clonotype was observed a handful of times. This chain connects TRBV9 to TRBJ2-2; TRBD1 matches 9 bases. Germline CDR1 SGDLS, CDR2 YYNGEE. Germline trimming cut 4 bases from V and 5 bases from J; bases unmatched to any gene: 6. The CDR3 covers 15 residues. In DNA form, the CDR3 reads TGTGCCAGCAGCCCCACCGGGACAGGGACCGGGGAGCTGTTTTTT. Amino acid sequence: CASSPTGTGTGELFF.

Many counts were recorded for this clonotype. V usage is TRBV7-9 and J usage is TRBJ2-7; possibly TRBD1 for D (5 bases). The CDR3 is 13 residues long. Trimming pared 6 bases from V and 3 bases from J, leaving 12 bases between. Germline-derived CDR1 and CDR2 are SEHNR and FQNEAQ (reference sequence). Written as DNA, the CDR3 is TGTGCCAGCAGGCGACTCAGGGACTACGAGCAGTACTTC. Amino acid sequence: CASRRLRDYEQYF.

The genes are TRBV4-1 and TRBJ2-2; no clear D. Trimming left V 6 bases short and J 7 bases short, with 6 bases between. The CDR3 is 11 amino acids. Looked up from germline, CDR1 is MGHRA and CDR2 is YSYEKL. The CDR3 is CASSRNGELFF. In DNA, the CDR3 is TGCGCCAGCAGTCGGAACGGGGAGCTGTTTTTT.

Worth noting for this clonotype: This may be a read error: a much more frequent sequence differs by one nucleotide. This sequence joins TRBV7-3 and TRBJ2-2; maybe TRBD1 (6 bases). V was clipped by 9 bases and J by 3 bases, with 17 bases between them. The CDR3 loop spans 15 amino acids. Germline values: CDR1 SGHTA, CDR2 FQGTGA. CDR3 bases: TGTGCCAGGAGCCTTACAGGGCCGGACACCGGGGAGCTGTTTTTT. This gives the protein CARSLTGPDTGELFF.

The chain links TRBV29-1 to TRBJ1-6; 7 bases fit TRBD1. The length of the CDR3 is 13 residues. CDR1 is SQVTM and CDR2 is ANQGSEA in the germline V gene. The V segment lost 6 bases and the J segment 11 bases; nucleotides outside the gene matches: 10. The CDR3, as DNA: TGCAGCGTCTCGACAGGGCATGGGGCACCCCTCCACTTT. Its translation: CSVSTGHGAPLHF.

This clonotype has at least ten counts. V is TRBV20-1 and J is TRBJ2-7; TRBD2 matches 7 bases. Germline lookup yields CDR1 DFQATT and CDR2 SNEGSKA (reference sequence). The CDR3 length is 13 residues. The J segment lost 9 bases and the V segment lost 7 bases, leaving 15 bases of the junction unmatched. The CDR3 sequence: CSVNRDYLPRQYF. CDR3 DNA: TGCAGTGTTAACCGGGACTACCTCCCAAGGCAGTACTTC.

A few counts support this clonotype. This chain links TRBV20-1 with TRBJ1-2; 8 bases match TRBD1. CDR1 DFQATT and CDR2 SNEGSKA come from the germline V gene (reference sequence). J was trimmed by 10 bases and V by 5 bases; bases with no gene match: 15. The CDR3 sequence is 14 residues long. Here the CDR3 DNA reads TGCAGTGCTGGTGGGACAGGAGGACGAGATTTCTACACCTTC. This translates into CSAGGTGGRDFYTF.

This clonotype was recorded a few times. V gene TRBV29-1 combines with J gene TRBJ1-2; perhaps TRBD1 as D (6 bases). V dropped 5 bases and J dropped 0 bases, with 19 bases sitting between them. In germline, CDR1 is SQVTM, CDR2 ANQGSEA. The CDR3 covers 16 residues. CDR3 amino acids: CSVWRGWGPPNYGYTF. The CDR3 nucleotides read TGCAGCGTTTGGAGGGGGTGGGGACCGCCTAACTATGGCTACACCTTC.

The rearrangement joins TRBV7-2 to TRBJ2-3, with 7 bases that match TRBD2. This CDR3 comprises 15 residues. Germline CDR1 SGHTA, CDR2 FQGNSA. Trimming cost V 8 bases and J 1 base; bases outside gene matches: 9. The CDR3 sequence is CASSASGLGTDTQYF. The CDR3 DNA follows: TGTGCCAGCTCCGCTAGCGGTTTGGGCACAGATACGCAGTATTTT.

The V call is TRBV7-3, the J call TRBJ2-1, with D perhaps matching TRBD2 (5 bases). The CDR3 is made up of 15 amino acids. Trimming took off 2 bases at V and 2 bases at J, with 10 bases between the two ends. Per the germline V gene, CDR1 is SGHTA and CDR2 is FQGTGA. This chain's CDR3 is CASSLDGLTYNEQFF. The CDR3 DNA is TGTGCCAGCAGCTTAGATGGACTTACCTACAATGAGCAGTTCTTC. Supplemented by reference TRBV7-3 and TRBJ2-1, the full variable domain reads GAGVSQTPSNKVTEKGKYVELRCDPISGHTALYWYRQSLGQGPEFLIYFQGTGAADDSGLPNDRFFAVRPEGSVSTLKIQRTERGDSAVYLCASSLDGLTYNEQFFGPGTRLTVL.

This clonotype appeared many times. The chain has TRBV20-1 and TRBJ2-2, with 15 bases identical to TRBD2. The germline V gene encodes CDR1 DFQATT and CDR2 SNEGSKA (reference sequence). The CDR3 is 18 residues long. After removal of 6 bases from V and 5 bases from J, the junction contained 13 bases not matched to a gene. CDR3 sequence (DNA): TGCAGTGCCGAACGCGGACTAGCGGGGGGGAGTAGAACCGGGGAGCTGTTTTTT. Its translation is CSAERGLAGGSRTGELFF.

There are many counts of this clonotype. This sequence joins TRBV7-3 and TRBJ1-2, with 9 bases matching TRBD1. J lost 5 bases, V lost 6 bases, and 4 bases had no gene match. The CDR3 spans 13 residues. The V gene's germline CDR1 is SGHTA and CDR2 FQGTGA. CDR3 sequence: CASSTGQGYGYTF. CDR3 in DNA: TGTGCCAGCAGTACTGGACAGGGGTATGGCTACACCTTC. Combining the CDR3 with reference TRBV7-3 and TRBJ1-2 gives the whole variable domain GAGVSQTPSNKVTEKGKYVELRCDPISGHTALYWYRQSLGQGPEFLIYFQGTGAADDSGLPNDRFFAVRPEGSVSTLKIQRTERGDSAVYLCASSTGQGYGYTFGSGTRLTVV.

This chain joins TRBV7-6 and TRBJ2-3; D possibly matches TRBD1 or TRBD2 (5 bases each). CDR1 and CDR2 from the germline V gene are SGHVS and FNYEAQ. V lost 5 bases and J lost 6, with 15 bases in between. The CDR3 contains 14 residues. The CDR3 DNA reads TGTGCCAGCAGCGAGGGGAGAGGGATCGATACGCAGTATTTT. It translates to CASSEGRGIDTQYF.

This chain links TRBV5-1 with TRBJ2-1; TRBD1 might be the D (6 bases). The CDR3 is 15 residues long. V lost 0 bases and J lost 3, with 10 bases in between. The germline CDR1 and CDR2 sequences are SGHRS and YFSETQ. The CDR3 sequence is CASSLVRTVYNEQFF. DNA of the CDR3: TGCGCCAGCAGCTTGGTACGGACAGTCTACAATGAGCAGTTCTTC.

The V and J genes are TRBV11-2 and TRBJ1-1, with 9 positions matching TRBD1. Germline-derived CDR1 and CDR2 are SGHAT and FQNNGV. CDR3 size: 12 residues. J gave up 10 bases and V 5 bases, and 5 bases lay outside the gene matches. CDR3 in amino acids: CASSPRTGVAFF. DNA for the CDR3: TGTGCCAGCAGCCCACGGACAGGGGTAGCTTTCTTT.